The entry that follows covers one T cell receptor beta chain sequence. Antigen specificity is unknown. The junction departs from germline at one end; a sequencing error may be responsible. Looked up from germline, CDR1 is SEHNR and CDR2 is FQNEAQ (reference sequence). The CDR3 totals 14 residues. The data are from a study of response to subunit inactivated influenza vaccine. Whole-study findings and limits: The authors proposed limited new T cell recruitment per seasonal influenza vaccination.

TCRdb reanalysed the RT-PCR reads using MiXCR and keeps one entry per CDR3 protein. The sample comprises roughly 670,000 distinct CDR3 sequences, roughly 15% of which are singletons, and roughly 7.6% rests with the top ten. This rearrangement joins TRBV7-9 to TRBJ2-1; perhaps TRBD1 as D (6 bases). The source of this sequence is a man aged 45-60 years who received an inactivated influenza vaccine. The starting material was PBMCs from blood, obtained 14 to 15 days before vaccination. The CDR3 nucleotides are TGTGCCAGCAGCGGCTCGGACAGCTACAATGGGCAGTCCTTC. Its protein is CASSGSDSYNGQSF.